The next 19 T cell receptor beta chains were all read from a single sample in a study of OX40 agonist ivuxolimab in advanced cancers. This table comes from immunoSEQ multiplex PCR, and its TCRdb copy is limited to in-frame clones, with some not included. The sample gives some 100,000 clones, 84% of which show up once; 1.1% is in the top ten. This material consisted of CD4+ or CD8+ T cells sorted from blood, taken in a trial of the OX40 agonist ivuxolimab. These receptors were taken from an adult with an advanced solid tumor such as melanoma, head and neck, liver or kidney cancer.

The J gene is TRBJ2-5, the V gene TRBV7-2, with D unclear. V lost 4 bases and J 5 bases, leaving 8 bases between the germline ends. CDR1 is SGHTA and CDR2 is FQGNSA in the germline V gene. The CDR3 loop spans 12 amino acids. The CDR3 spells CASSSPKETQYF. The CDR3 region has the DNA TGTGCCAGCAGCTCCCCAAAGGAGACCCAGTACTTC. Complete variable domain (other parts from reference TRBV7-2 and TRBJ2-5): GAGVSQSPSNKVTEKGKDVELRCDPISGHTALYWYRQSLGQGLEFLIYFQGNSAPDKSGLPSDRFSAERTGGSVSTLTIQRTQQEDSAVYLCASSSPKETQYFGPGTRLLVL.

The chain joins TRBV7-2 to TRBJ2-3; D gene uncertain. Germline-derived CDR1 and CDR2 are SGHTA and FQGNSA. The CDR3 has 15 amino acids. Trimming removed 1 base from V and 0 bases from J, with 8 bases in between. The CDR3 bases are TGTGCCAGCAGCTTAGGGCAGCCGAGCACAGATACGCAGTATTTT. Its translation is CASSLGQPSTDTQYF.

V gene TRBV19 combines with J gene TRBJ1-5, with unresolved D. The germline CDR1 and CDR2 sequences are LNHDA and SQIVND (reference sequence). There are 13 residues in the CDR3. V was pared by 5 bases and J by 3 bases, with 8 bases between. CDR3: CASSLRVNQPQHF. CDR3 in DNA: TGTGCCAGTAGTCTACGAGTCAATCAGCCCCAGCATTTT.

The CDR3 coding sequence is TGTGCCAGCAGTCCGGCCGGCAGGGGTGGAGAGACCCAGTACTTC. This gives the protein CASSPAGRGGETQYF. The chain links TRBV6-6 to TRBJ2-5, with D maybe TRBD1 (6 bases). CDR3 length equals 15 residues. V was clipped by 5 bases and J by 4 bases, with 17 bases between them. Germline CDR1 is MNHNY and CDR2 is SVGAGI (reference sequence).

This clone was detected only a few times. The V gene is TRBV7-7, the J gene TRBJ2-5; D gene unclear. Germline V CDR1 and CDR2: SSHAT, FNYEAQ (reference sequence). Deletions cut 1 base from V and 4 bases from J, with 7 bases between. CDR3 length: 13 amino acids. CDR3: CASSLGSLETQYF. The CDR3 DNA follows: TGTGCCAGCAGCTTAGGTTCCCTAGAGACCCAGTACTTC.

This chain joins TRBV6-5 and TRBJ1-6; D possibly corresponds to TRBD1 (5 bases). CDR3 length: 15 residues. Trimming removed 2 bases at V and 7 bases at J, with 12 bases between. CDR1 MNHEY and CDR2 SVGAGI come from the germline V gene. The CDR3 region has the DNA TGTGCCAGCAGTTACGACAGTTTTGAAAATTCACCCCTCCACTTT. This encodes CASSYDSFENSPLHF.

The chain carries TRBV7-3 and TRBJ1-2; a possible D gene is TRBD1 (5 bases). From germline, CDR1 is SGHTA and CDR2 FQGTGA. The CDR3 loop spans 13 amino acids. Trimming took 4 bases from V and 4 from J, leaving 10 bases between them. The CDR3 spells CASSSGDRYGYTF. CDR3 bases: TGTGCCAGCAGCTCGGGGGATCGCTATGGCTACACCTTC.

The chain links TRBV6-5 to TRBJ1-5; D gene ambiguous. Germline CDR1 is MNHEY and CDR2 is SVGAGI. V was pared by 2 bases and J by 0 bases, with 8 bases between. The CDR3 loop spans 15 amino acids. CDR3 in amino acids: CASSYDRYSNQPQHF. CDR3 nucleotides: TGTGCCAGCAGTTACGACCGATATAGCAATCAGCCCCAGCATTTT.

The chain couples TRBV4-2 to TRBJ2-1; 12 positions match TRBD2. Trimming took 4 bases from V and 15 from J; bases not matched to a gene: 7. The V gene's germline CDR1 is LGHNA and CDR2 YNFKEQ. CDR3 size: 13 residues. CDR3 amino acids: CASSRTRTSGVFF. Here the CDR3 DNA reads TGTGCCAGCAGCCGCACGAGGACTAGCGGGGTGTTCTTC.

The CDR3 DNA reads as TGTGCCAGCAGCCAGGGGACAGGGAATAATTCACCCCTCCACTTT. It encodes CASSQGTGNNSPLHF. The chain has TRBV5-4 and TRBJ1-6, with TRBD1 identical over 9 bases. The CDR3 runs 15 residues. Germline lookup yields CDR1 SGHNT and CDR2 YYREEE (reference sequence). J was trimmed by 5 bases and V by 4 bases; bases with no gene match: 4.

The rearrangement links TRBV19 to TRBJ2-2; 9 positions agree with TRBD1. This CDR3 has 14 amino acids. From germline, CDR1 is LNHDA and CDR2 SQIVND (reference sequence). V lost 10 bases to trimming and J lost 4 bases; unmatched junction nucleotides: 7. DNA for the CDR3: TGTGCCACATTCGACAGGGGGTCCACCGGGGAGCTGTTTTTT. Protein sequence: CATFDRGSTGELFF.

The CDR3 sequence: CASSSTGTGELFF. CDR3 bases: TGTGCCAGCAGTTCAACGGGGACCGGGGAGCTGTTTTTT. The chain is built from TRBV28 and TRBJ2-2, with a weak D call TRBD2 (5 bases). Looked up from germline, CDR1 is MDHEN and CDR2 is SYDVKM. The CDR3 runs to 13 residues. V was shortened by 4 bases and J by 5 bases, with 8 bases between the two germline ends.

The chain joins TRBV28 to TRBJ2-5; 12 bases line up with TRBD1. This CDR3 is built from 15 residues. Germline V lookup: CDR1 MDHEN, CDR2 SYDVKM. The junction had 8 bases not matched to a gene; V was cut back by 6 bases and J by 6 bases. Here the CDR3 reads CASSLGTGGPKTQYF. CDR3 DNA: TGTGCCAGCAGCCTCGGGACAGGGGGCCCGAAGACCCAGTACTTC.

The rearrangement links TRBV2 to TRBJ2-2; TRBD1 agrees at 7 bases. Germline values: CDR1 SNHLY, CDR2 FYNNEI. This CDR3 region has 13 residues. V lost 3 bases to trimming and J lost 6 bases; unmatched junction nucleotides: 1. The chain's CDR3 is CASSDGTAGELFF. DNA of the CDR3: TGTGCCAGCAGTGATGGGACAGCCGGGGAGCTGTTTTTT.

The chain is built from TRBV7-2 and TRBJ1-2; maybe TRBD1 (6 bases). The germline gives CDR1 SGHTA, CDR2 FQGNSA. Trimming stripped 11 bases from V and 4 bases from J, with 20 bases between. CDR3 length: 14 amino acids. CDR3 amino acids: CASRVGGDGYGYTF. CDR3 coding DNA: TGTGCCTCCCGTGTAGGGGGGGATGGCTATGGCTACACCTTC.

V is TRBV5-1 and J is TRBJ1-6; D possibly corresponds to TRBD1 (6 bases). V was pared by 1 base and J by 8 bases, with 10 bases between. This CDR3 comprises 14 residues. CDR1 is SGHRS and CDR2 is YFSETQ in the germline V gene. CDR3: CASSLQGNYSPLHF. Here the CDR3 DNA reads TGCGCCAGCAGCTTGCAGGGGAATTATTCACCCCTCCACTTT.

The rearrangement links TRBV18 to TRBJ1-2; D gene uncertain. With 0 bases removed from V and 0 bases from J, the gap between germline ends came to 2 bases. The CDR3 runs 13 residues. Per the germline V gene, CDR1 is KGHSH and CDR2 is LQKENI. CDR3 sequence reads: CASSPPANYGYTF. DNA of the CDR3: TGTGCCAGCTCACCACCAGCTAACTATGGCTACACCTTC.

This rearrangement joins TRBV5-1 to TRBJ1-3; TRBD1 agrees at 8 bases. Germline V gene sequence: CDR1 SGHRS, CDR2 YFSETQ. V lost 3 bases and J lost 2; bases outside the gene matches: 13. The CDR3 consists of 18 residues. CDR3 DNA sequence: TGCGCCAGCAGCTCCAAAACCTCAGGGGGCTCTACTGGAAACACCATATATTTT. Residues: CASSSKTSGGSTGNTIYF.

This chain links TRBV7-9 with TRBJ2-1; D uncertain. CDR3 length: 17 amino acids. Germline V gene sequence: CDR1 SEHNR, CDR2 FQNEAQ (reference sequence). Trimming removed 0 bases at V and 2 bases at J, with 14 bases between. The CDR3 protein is CASSLAAVLLAYNEQFF. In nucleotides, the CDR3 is TGTGCCAGCAGCTTAGCGGCCGTCCTACTGGCCTACAATGAGCAGTTCTTC.